This T cell receptor beta chain was identified in a study of cytomegalovirus exposure and HLA in healthy donors. This CDR3 has 14 residues. Germline assignment: CDR1 SGHRS and CDR2 YFSETQ. V lost 4 bases to trimming and J lost 4 bases, with 14 bases between them. This clone was observed once. PCR primers comprised 60 Vbeta and 13 Jbeta primers. Profiled with immunoSEQ multiplex PCR; TCRdb holds only in-frame clones, not every one. The table shows 150,000 to 200,000 clones, with under 70% occurring only once. The V call is TRBV5-1, the J call TRBJ1-1; tentative D call: TRBD1 (5 bases). Sequencing input: PBMCs. This TCR derives from a woman aged 40 to 50 in good health and CMV-seropositive. The CDR3 sequence: CASSPGGIGTEAFF. The DNA for the CDR3 is TGCGCCAGCAGCCCTGGGGGGATAGGCACTGAAGCTTTCTTT. Drawing the rest from reference TRBV5-1 and TRBJ1-1, the complete variable domain is KAGVTQTPRYLIKTRGQQVTLSCSPISGHRSVSWYQQTPGQGLQFLFEYFSETQRNKGNFPGRFSGRQFSNSRSEMNVSTLELGDSALYLCASSPGGIGTEAFFGQGTRLTVV.